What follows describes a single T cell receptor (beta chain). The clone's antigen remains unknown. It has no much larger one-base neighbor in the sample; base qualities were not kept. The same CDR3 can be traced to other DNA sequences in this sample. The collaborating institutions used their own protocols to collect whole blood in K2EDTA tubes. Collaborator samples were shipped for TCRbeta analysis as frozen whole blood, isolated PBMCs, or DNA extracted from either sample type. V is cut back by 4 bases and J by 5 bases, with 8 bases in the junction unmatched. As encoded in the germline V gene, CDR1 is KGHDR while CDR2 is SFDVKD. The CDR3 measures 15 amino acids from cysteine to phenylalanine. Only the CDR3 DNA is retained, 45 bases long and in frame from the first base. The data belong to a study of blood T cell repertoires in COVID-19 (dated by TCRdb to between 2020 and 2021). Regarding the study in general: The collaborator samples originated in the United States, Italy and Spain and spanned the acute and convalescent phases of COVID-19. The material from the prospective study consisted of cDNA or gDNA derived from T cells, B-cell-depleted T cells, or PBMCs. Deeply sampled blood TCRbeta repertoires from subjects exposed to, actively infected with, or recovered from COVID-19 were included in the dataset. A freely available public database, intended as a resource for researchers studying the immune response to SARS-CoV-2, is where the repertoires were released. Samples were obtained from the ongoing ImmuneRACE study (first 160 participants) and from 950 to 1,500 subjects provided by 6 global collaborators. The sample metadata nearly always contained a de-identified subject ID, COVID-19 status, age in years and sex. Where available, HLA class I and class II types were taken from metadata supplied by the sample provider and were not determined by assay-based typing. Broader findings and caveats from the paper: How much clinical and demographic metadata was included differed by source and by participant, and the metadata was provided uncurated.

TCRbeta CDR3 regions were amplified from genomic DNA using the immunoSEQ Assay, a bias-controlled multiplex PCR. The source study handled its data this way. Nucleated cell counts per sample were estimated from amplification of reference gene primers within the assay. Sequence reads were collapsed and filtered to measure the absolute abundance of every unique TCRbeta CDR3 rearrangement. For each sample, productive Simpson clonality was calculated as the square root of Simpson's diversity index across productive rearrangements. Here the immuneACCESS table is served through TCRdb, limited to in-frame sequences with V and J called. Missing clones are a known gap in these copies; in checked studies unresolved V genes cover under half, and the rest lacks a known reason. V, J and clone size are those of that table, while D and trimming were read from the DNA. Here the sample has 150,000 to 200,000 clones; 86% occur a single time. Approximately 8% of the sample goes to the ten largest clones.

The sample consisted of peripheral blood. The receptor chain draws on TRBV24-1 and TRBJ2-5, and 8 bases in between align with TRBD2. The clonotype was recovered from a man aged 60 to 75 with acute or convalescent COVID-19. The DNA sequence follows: TGTGCCACCAGTGACCCAGGACTAGCTGGGGAGACCCAGTACTTC. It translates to CATSDPGLAGETQYF.